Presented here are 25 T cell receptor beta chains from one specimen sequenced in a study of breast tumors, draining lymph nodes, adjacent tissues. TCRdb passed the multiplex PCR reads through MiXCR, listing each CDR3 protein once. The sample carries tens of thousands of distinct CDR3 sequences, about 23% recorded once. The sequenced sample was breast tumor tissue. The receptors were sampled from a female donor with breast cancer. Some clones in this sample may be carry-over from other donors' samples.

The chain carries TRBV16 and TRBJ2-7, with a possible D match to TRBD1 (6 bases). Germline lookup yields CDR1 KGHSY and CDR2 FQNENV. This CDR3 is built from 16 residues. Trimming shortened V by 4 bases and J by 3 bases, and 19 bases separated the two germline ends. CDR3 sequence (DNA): TGTGCCAGCAGCCTCACTGCGGCAGGGGCGAACTACGAGCAGTACTTC. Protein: CASSLTAAGANYEQYF. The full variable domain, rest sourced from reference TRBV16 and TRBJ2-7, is GEEVAQTPKHLVRGEGQKAKLYCAPIKGHSYVFWYQQVLKNEFKFLISFQNENVFDETGMPKERFSAKCLPNSPCSLEIQATKLEDSAVYFCASSLTAAGANYEQYFGPGTRLTVT.

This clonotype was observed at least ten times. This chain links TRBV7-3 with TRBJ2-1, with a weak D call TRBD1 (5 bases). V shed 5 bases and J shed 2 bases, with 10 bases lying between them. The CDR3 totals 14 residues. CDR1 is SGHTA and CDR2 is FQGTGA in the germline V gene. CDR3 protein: CASSPGLAYNEQFF. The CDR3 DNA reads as TGTGCCAGCAGCCCAGGGCTAGCCTACAATGAGCAGTTCTTC.

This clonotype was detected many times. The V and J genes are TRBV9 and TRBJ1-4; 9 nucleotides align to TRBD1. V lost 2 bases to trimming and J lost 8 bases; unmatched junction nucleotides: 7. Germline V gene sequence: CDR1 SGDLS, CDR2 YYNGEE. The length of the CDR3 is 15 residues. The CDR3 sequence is CASSVGGQGFEKLFF. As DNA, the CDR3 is TGTGCCAGCAGCGTGGGGGGACAGGGTTTCGAAAAACTGTTTTTT.

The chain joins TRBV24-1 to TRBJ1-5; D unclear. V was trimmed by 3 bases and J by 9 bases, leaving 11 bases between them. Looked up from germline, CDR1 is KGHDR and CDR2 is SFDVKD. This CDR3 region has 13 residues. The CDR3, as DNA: TGTGCCACCAGTGATAGCTATTTTGGGCCCCAGCATTTT. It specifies CATSDSYFGPQHF.

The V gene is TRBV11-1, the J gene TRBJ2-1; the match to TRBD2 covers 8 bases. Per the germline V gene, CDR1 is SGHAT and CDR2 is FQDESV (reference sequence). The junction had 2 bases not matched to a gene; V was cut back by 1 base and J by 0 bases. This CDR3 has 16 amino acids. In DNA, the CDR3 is TGTGCCAGCAGCTTAGTACTAGCGGCCTCCTACAATGAGCAGTTCTTC. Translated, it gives CASSLVLAASYNEQFF. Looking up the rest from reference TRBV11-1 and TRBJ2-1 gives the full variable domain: EAEVAQSPRYKITEKSQAVAFWCDPISGHATLYWYRQILGQGPELLVQFQDESVVDDSQLPKDRFSAERLKGVDSTLKIQPAELGDSAMYLCASSLVLAASYNEQFFGPGTRLTVL.

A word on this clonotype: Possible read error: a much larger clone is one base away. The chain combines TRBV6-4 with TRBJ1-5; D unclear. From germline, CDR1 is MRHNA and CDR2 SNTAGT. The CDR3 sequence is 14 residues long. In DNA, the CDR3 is TGTGCCAGCGGTGATGGGTACCGCAATCAGCCCCAGCATTTT. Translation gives CASGDGYRNQPQHF.

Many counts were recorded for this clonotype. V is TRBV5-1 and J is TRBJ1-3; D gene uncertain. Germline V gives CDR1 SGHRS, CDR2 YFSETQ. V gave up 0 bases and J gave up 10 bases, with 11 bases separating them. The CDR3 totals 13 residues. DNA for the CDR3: TGCGCCAGCAGCTTGGCCGGACTCGGTACCATATATTTT. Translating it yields CASSLAGLGTIYF. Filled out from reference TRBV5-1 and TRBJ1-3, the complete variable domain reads KAGVTQTPRYLIKTRGQQVTLSCSPISGHRSVSWYQQTPGQGLQFLFEYFSETQRNKGNFPGRFSGRQFSNSRSEMNVSTLELGDSALYLCASSLAGLGTIYFGEGSWLTVV.

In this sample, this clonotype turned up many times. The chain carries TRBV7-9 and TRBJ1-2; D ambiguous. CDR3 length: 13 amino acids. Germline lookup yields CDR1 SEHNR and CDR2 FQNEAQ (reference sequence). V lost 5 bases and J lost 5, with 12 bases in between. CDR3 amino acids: CASSPPANYGYTF. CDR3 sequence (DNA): TGTGCCAGCAGCCCCCCGGCAAATTATGGCTACACCTTC.

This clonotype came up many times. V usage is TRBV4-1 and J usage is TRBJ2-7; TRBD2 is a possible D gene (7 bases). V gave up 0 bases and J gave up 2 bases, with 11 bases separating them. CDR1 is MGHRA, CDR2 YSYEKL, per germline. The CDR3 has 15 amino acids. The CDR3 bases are TGCGCCAGCAGCCAAGAAGGGGGGGCGGCCTACGAGCAGTACTTC. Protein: CASSQEGGAAYEQYF.

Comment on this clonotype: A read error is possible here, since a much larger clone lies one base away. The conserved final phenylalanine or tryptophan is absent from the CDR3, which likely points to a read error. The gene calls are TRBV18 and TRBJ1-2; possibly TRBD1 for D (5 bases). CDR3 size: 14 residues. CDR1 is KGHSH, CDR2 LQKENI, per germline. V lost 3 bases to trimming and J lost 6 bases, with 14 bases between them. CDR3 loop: CASSPTLGGDGYTS. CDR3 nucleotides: TGTGCCAGCTCACCGACCTTAGGAGGGGATGGCTACACCTCC.

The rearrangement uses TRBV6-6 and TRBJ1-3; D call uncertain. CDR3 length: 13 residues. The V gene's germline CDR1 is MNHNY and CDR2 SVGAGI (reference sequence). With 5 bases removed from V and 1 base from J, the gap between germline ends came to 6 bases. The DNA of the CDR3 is TGTGCCAGCAGTCTCCGTTCTGGAAACACCATATATTTT. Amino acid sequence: CASSLRSGNTIYF.

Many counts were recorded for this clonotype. The CDR3 loop reads CASSLGGAQNQPQHF. CDR3 DNA sequence: TGTGCCAGCAGTTTAGGGGGGGCTCAGAATCAGCCCCAGCATTTT. The gene calls are TRBV27 and TRBJ1-5; a weak D match, TRBD1 (6 bases). Between the trimmed V and J ends, which lost 2 bases and 4 bases, there was a span of 12 bases. Per the germline V gene, CDR1 is MNHEY and CDR2 is SMNVEV (reference sequence). The CDR3 sequence is 15 residues long.

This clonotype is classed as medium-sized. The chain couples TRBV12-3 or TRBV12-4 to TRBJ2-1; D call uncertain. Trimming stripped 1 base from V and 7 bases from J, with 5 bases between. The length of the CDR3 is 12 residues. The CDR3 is CASSLEENEQFF. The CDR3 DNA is TGTGCCAGCAGTTTAGAGGAAAATGAGCAGTTCTTC.

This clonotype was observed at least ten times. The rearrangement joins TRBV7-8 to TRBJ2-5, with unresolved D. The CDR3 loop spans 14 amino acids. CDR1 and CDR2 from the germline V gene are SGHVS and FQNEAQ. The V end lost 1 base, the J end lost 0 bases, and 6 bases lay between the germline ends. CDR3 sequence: CASSLEVNQETQYF. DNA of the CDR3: TGTGCCAGCAGCTTAGAGGTCAACCAAGAGACCCAGTACTTC.

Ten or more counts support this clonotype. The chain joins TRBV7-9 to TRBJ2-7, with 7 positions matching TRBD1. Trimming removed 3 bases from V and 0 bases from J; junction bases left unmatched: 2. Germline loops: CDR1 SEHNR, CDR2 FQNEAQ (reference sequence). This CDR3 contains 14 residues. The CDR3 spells CASSFGQASYEQYF. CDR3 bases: TGTGCCAGCAGCTTCGGACAGGCCTCCTACGAGCAGTACTTC.

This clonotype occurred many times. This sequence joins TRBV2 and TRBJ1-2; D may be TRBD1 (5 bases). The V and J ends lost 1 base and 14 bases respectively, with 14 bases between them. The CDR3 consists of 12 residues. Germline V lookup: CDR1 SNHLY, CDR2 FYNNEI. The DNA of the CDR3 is TGTGCCAGCAGTGAAGATCGCAGGGCTCCGACCTTC. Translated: CASSEDRRAPTF.

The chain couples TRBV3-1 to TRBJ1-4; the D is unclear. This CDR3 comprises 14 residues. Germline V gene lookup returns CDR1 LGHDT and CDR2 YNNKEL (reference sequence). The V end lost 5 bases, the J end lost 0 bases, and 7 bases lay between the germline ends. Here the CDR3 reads CASSWGTTNEKLFF. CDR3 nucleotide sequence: TGTGCCAGCAGCTGGGGAACAACTAATGAAAAACTGTTTTTT.

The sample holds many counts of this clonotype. CDR3 in DNA: TGCAGTGCTAGAGAATTGGGGATTGAGACCCAGTACTTC. Protein: CSARELGIETQYF. The V gene is TRBV20-1, the J gene TRBJ2-5; the D is unclear. CDR3 length: 13 residues. Germline CDR1 is DFQATT and CDR2 is SNEGSKA (reference sequence). The V gene lost 0 bases and the J gene lost 5 bases, with 10 bases spanning the gap.

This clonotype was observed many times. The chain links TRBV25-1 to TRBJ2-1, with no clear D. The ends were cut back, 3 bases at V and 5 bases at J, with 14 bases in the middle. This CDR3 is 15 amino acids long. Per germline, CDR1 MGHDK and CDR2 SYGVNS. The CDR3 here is CASSDQPTDNNEQFF. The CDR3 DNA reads TGTGCCAGCAGTGACCAACCAACTGATAACAATGAGCAGTTCTTC.

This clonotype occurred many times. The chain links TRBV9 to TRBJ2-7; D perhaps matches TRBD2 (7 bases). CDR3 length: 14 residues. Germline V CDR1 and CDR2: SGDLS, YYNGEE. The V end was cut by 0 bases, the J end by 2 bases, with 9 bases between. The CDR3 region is CASSVEGGAYEQYF. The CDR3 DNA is TGTGCCAGCAGCGTAGAAGGGGGGGCCTACGAGCAGTACTTC.

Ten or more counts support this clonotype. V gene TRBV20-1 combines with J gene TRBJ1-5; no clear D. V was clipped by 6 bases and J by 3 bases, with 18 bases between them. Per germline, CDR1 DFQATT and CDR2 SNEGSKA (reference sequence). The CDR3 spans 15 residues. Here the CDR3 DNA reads TGCAGTGCCGTAACTTCAGGTTTTTACAATCAGCCCCAGCATTTT. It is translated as CSAVTSGFYNQPQHF.

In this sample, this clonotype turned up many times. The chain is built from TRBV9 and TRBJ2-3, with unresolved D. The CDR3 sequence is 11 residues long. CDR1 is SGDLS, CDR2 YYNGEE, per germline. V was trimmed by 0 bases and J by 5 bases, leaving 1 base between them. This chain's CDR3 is CASSVEDTQYF. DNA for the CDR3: TGTGCCAGCAGCGTAGAAGATACGCAGTATTTT.

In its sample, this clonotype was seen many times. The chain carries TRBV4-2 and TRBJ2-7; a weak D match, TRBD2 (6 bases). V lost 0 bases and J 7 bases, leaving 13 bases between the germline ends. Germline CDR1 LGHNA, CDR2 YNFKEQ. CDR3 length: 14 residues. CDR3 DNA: TGTGCCAGCAGCCAAGATGCGGCTGCGGGAGAGCAGTACTTC. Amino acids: CASSQDAAAGEQYF.

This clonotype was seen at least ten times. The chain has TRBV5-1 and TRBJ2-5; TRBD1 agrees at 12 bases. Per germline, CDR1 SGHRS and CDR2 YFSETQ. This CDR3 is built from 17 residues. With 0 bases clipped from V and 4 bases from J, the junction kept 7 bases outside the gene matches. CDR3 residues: CASSLAPGQGAGETQYF. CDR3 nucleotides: TGCGCCAGCAGCTTGGCTCCGGGACAGGGGGCTGGAGAGACCCAGTACTTC.

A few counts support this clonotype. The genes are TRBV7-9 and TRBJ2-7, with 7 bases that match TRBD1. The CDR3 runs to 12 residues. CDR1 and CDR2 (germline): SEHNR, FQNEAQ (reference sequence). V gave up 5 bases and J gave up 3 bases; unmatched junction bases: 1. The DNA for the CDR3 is TGTGCCAGCAGCCAGGGGGACTACGAGCAGTACTTC. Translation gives CASSQGDYEQYF. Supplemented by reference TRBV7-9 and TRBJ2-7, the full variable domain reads DTGVSQNPRHKITKRGQNVTFRCDPISEHNRLYWYRQTLGQGPEFLTYFQNEAQLEKSRLLSDRFSAERPKGSFSTLEIQRTEQGDSAMYLCASSQGDYEQYFGPGTRLTVT.